These T cell receptor beta chains were read from a single sample in a study of Graves' ophthalmopathy and Graves' hyperthyroidism. Using its own MiXCR run on the multiplex PCR reads, TCRdb lists one record per CDR3 protein. This table has around 1,200,000 distinct CDR3 sequences, roughly 35% appearing once. Sequences were obtained from peripheral blood or thyroid tissue (not recorded which). These receptor sequences come from an adult man with Graves' hyperthyroidism. CDR3s include the opening cysteine and the closing phenylalanine or tryptophan. D genes are given only for firm matches. Clone size appears in some rows only: once, few, many, or a class for an expanded clone.

d_call clone_size j_call v_call cdr3_aa cdr3_nt
- many TRBJ1-5 TRBV19 CASSSRVVNQPQHF TGTGCCAGTAGTTCCCGGGTCGTAAATCAGCCCCAGCATTTT
TRBD1 - TRBJ2-7 TRBV4-1 CANDHRGSYEQYF TGCGCCAACGACCACAGGGGCTCCTACGAGCAGTACTTC
- - TRBJ1-5 TRBV10-3 CATQGMDQPQHF TGTGCCACACAGGGAATGGATCAGCCCCAGCATTTT
- - TRBJ2-2 TRBV9 CASSVEGREYGELFF TGTGCCAGCAGCGTAGAGGGTCGGGAGTACGGGGAGCTGTTTTTT
- - TRBJ2-5 TRBV6-5 CASSQDWRRTQETQYF TGTGCCAGCAGCCAGGACTGGAGGAGAACCCAAGAGACCCAGTACTTC
- many TRBJ2-5 TRBV7-2 CASSLEYRQETQYF TGTGCCAGCAGCTTAGAATACAGACAAGAGACCCAGTACTTC
TRBD1 - TRBJ1-6 TRBV25-1 CASSVGTGSDSPLHF TGTGCCAGCAGTGTTGGGACAGGGTCCGATTCACCCCTCCACTTT
- - TRBJ1-1 TRBV9 CASSANPGTEAFF TGTGCCAGCAGCGCCAACCCCGGCACTGAAGCTTTCTTT
TRBD1 - TRBJ2-7 TRBV4-3 CASSQDRGYYEQHF TGCGCCAGCAGCCAAGACAGGGGGTATTACGAGCAGCACTTC
- - TRBJ2-5 TRBV5-6 CASSLASF TGTGCCAGCAGCTTGGCATCATTC
- many TRBJ1-1 TRBV20-1 CSARARATEAFF TGCAGTGCTAGAGCTAGGGCCACTGAAGCTTTCTTT
- few TRBJ1-1 TRBV7-2 CASRPMDRLNTEAFF TGTGCCAGCAGACCGATGGACAGATTGAACACTGAAGCTTTCTTT
TRBD2 - TRBJ2-7 TRBV9 CASSLEAGANYEQYF TGTGCCAGCAGCCTGGAAGCGGGGGCGAATTACGAGCAGTACTTC
- many TRBJ2-7 TRBV7-2 CASSLELGSYYEQYF TGTGCCAGCAGCTTAGAATTAGGCAGTTACTACGAGCAGTACTTC
- - TRBJ2-7 TRBV5-1 CASNRDRDEQYF TGCGCCAGCAACCGGGATAGGGACGAGCAGTACTTC
- - TRBJ2-5 TRBV7-9 CASSLSRGEQETQYF TGTGCCAGCAGCCTGTCCAGGGGGGAGCAAGAGACCCAGTACTTC
- many TRBJ2-5 TRBV9 CASSVGGALIETQYF TGTGCCAGCAGCGTAGGCGGGGCTCTGATAGAGACCCAGTACTTC
- few TRBJ1-3 TRBV4-3 CASSQDSHSGSTIYF TGCGCCAGCAGCCAAGATTCACACTCTGGAAGCACCATATATTTT
TRBD2 - TRBJ2-2 TRBV13 CASTVIAGITGELFF TGTGCCAGCACCGTTATAGCGGGAATCACCGGGGAGCTGTTTTTT
TRBD2 - TRBJ2-2 TRBV7-8 CASSQGLAGVVHTGELFF TGTGCCAGCAGCCAGGGACTAGCGGGAGTAGTACACACCGGGGAGCTGTTTTTT
- - TRBJ2-7 TRBV10-2 CASSEPPNAHEQYF TGCGCCAGCAGTGAGCCGCCCAACGCCCACGAGCAGTACTTC
- - TRBJ2-7 TRBV20-1 CSAPEWNYPYEQYF TGCAGTGCTCCCGAATGGAACTATCCCTACGAGCAGTACTTC
- - TRBJ2-2 TRBV10-3 CATTLPMTKSNTGELFF TGTGCCACCACACTACCAATGACCAAATCGAACACCGGGGAGCTGTTTTTT
TRBD2 many TRBJ2-5 TRBV20-1 CSASGGGETQYF TGCAGTGCTAGCGGGGGGGGTGAGACCCAGTACTTC
TRBD1 few TRBJ1-2 TRBV18 CASSSGTGPHNYGYTF TGTGCCAGCTCATCCGGGACAGGGCCCCATAACTATGGCTACACCTTC
TRBD1 many TRBJ2-2 TRBV29-1 CSVDNRDSPTGELFF TGCAGCGTAGACAACCGGGACAGCCCCACCGGGGAGCTGTTTTTT
TRBD2 - TRBJ2-5 TRBV5-1 CASSSATSGGAWETQYF TGCGCCAGCAGCTCAGCTACTAGCGGGGGGGCCTGGGAGACCCAGTACTTC
- many TRBJ1-5 TRBV19 CASSMDGLSNQPQHF TGTGCCAGTAGTATGGATGGTCTCAGCAATCAGCCCCAGCATTTT
TRBD1 - TRBJ2-2 TRBV29-1 CSVGSGQGARELFF TGCAGCGTTGGATCCGGACAGGGGGCGCGGGAGCTGTTTTTT
- few TRBJ2-5 TRBV6-1 CASSWGEVHQETQYF TGTGCCAGCAGTTGGGGGGAGGTTCACCAAGAGACCCAGTACTTC
TRBD1 few TRBJ1-5 TRBV5-6 CASSLVGQTQPQHF TGTGCCAGCAGCTTGGTGGGACAGACTCAGCCCCAGCATTTT
TRBD2 - TRBJ2-7 TRBV27 CASKLAGRYEQYF TGTGCCAGCAAGCTAGCGGGCCGCTACGAGCAGTACTTC
- many TRBJ1-6 TRBV2 CASRPISSGGSPLHF TGTGCCAGCAGGCCTATATCCTCAGGTGGTTCACCCCTCCACTTT
- many TRBJ2-7 TRBV29-1 CSVVVIYEQYF TGCAGCGTTGTGGTAATCTACGAGCAGTACTTC
- - TRBJ1-2 TRBV7-8 CVSRSGTNYGYTF TGTGTCAGCAGGTCTGGGACTAACTATGGCTACACCTTC
- - TRBJ2-5 TRBV15 CATSRDKSTHYQETQYF TGTGCCACCAGCAGAGATAAATCCACCCACTATCAAGAGACCCAGTACTTC
- - TRBJ1-3 TRBV20-1 CSARPGPGTGNTIYF TGCAGTGCTCGACCGGGCCCAGGGACCGGAAACACCATATATTTT
- many TRBJ2-5 TRBV19 CASSRVIPAETQYF TGTGCCAGTTCGCGGGTCATCCCCGCGGAGACCCAGTACTTC
- - TRBJ2-7 TRBV3-1 CASSQGVQDTNEQYF TGTGCCAGCAGCCAAGGAGTGCAGGACACCAACGAGCAGTACTTC
- many TRBJ1-1 TRBV5-1 CASSLTGTHTEAFF TGCGCCAGCAGCTTGACAGGGACCCACACTGAAGCTTTCTTT
- many TRBJ1-6 TRBV16 CASSQFSRRYNSPLHF TGTGCCAGCAGCCAATTTTCTCGGAGGTATAATTCACCCCTCCACTTT
TRBD1 many TRBJ1-3 TRBV12-3/TRBV12-4 CASSWDRGRGNTIYF TGTGCCAGCAGTTGGGACAGGGGGAGAGGAAACACCATATATTTT
- - TRBJ2-7 TRBV30 CAWVGPNEQYF TGTGCCTGGGTTGGACCTAACGAGCAGTACTTC
- many TRBJ1-4 TRBV7-9 CATGATNEKLFF TGTGCCACGGGTGCTACGAATGAAAAACTGTTTTTT
- many TRBJ2-7 TRBV19 CASSVGPVYEQYF TGTGCCAGTAGTGTGGGACCGGTTTACGAGCAGTACTTC
TRBD1 many TRBJ1-2 TRBV10-3 CAISVGQWGYGYTF TGTGCCATCAGTGTGGGACAGTGGGGCTATGGCTACACCTTC
- - TRBJ2-7 TRBV15 CATSSADSLYEQYF TGTGCCACCAGCAGCGCCGACAGCCTCTACGAGCAGTACTTC
- once TRBJ2-7 TRBV12-3/TRBV12-4 CASKRSGGVVYEQYF TGTGCCAGCAAAAGGTCTGGAGGGGTGGTCTACGAGCAGTACTTC
TRBD1 few TRBJ2-5 TRBV4-1 CASSQGDRYQETQYF TGCGCCAGCAGCCAAGGGGACAGGTACCAAGAGACCCAGTACTTC
- many TRBJ2-7 TRBV11-2 CASTRNSPNYEQYF TGTGCCAGCACCCGAAATAGCCCAAACTACGAGCAGTACTTC
- many TRBJ2-7 TRBV5-5 CASSSSRQVLYEQYF TGTGCCAGCAGCTCCTCTCGACAGGTCCTCTACGAGCAGTACTTC
- - TRBJ1-5 TRBV15 CATSSLEAGQPQHF TGTGCCACCAGCAGCTTAGAGGCGGGTCAGCCCCAGCATTTT
- - TRBJ2-2 TRBV10-3 CAISPSERNTGELFF TGTGCCATCAGTCCGAGCGAGAGGAACACCGGGGAGCTGTTTTTT
TRBD1 few TRBJ2-7 TRBV9 CASSPIDRGTYEQYF TGTGCCAGCAGCCCTATTGACAGGGGGACCTACGAGCAGTACTTC
- - TRBJ1-1 TRBV12-3/TRBV12-4 CASIRTVPGANTEAFF TGTGCCAGCATCAGGACAGTCCCAGGAGCGAACACTGAAGCTTTCTTT